Sequencing of this TCR beta chain was carried out in a study of blood T cell repertoires in COVID-19. V dropped 5 bases and J dropped 9 bases, with 15 bases sitting between them. CDR3 length: 13 amino acids. Germline values: CDR1 SGHRS, CDR2 YFSETQ. Sequenced by immunoSEQ multiplex PCR; TCRdb stores in-frame clones only, minus some. This repertoire shows fewer than 350,000 clones, more than 70% found once; its top ten account for 3.9%. The TCR sequence derives from a woman in her sixties with COVID-19, enrolled during active disease. V usage is TRBV5-1 and J usage is TRBJ1-3; unclear D gene. Sequencing was carried out using peripheral blood. The chain's CDR3 is CASSLNRESTIYF. CDR3 in DNA: TGCGCCAGCAGTTTGAACAGAGAATCCACCATATATTTT.